A single sample gave rise to the 17 T cell receptor beta chains below, sequenced in a study of hypomethylating agent response in myelodysplastic syndrome. Sequencing was performed with immunoSEQ multiplex PCR; in TCRdb, only in-frame clones are kept and a portion is missing. The sample lists a few thousand clones, roughly 82% occurring once. The specimen comprised bone marrow, sampled before or after starting hypomethylating agent treatment for myelodysplastic syndrome (not recorded which). These TCRs come from a human donor with myelodysplastic syndrome.

V is TRBV9 and J is TRBJ2-7; D may be TRBD1 or TRBD2 (5 bases each). The CDR3 has 14 residues. V lost 3 bases and J lost 0, with 10 bases in between. Germline V gene data show CDR1 as SGDLS and CDR2 as YYNGEE. This CDR3 is CASSDGADSYEQYF. The CDR3 DNA follows: TGTGCCAGCAGCGACGGGGCAGACTCCTACGAGCAGTACTTC.

The chain joins TRBV4-1 to TRBJ2-4; D is uncertain. Germline lookup yields CDR1 MGHRA and CDR2 YSYEKL. Trimming left V 1 base short and J 2 bases short, with 15 bases between. This CDR3 region has 17 residues. Written as DNA, the CDR3 is TGCGCCAGCAGCCAAGGCCCTAGTCTGGAAACCAAAAACATTCAGTACTTC. This encodes CASSQGPSLETKNIQYF.

This clone was detected only a few times. The CDR3 region has the DNA TGTGCCAGCAGCTTGAGCGGGGGGCGCACCTACGAGCAGTACTTC. Amino acid sequence: CASSLSGGRTYEQYF. This sequence joins TRBV28 and TRBJ2-7, with 9 bases fitting TRBD2. The length of the CDR3 is 15 residues. Germline V gene sequence: CDR1 MDHEN, CDR2 SYDVKM. The junction had 8 bases not matched to a gene; V was cut back by 6 bases and J by 2 bases.

In DNA form, the CDR3 reads TGTGCCAGTAGTATACCGGGACGGGAGACCCAGTACTTC. It is translated as CASSIPGRETQYF. The chain has TRBV19 and TRBJ2-5; D possibly matches TRBD1 or TRBD2 (5 bases each). The CDR3 is 13 residues long. Germline-derived CDR1 and CDR2 are LNHDA and SQIVND (reference sequence). Trimming took off 2 bases at V and 5 bases at J, with 9 bases between the two ends.

The chain employs TRBV7-2 and TRBJ1-1; TRBD1 matches 9 bases. The CDR3 length is 13 residues. Germline assignment: CDR1 SGHTA and CDR2 FQGNSA. The V gene end was trimmed by 6 bases and the J gene end by 5 bases; junction bases not matched to a gene: 4. CDR3 DNA sequence: TGTGCCAGCAGAACAGGGGGCGCGACTGAAGCTTTCTTT. Translation: CASRTGGATEAFF.

The chain joins TRBV7-7 to TRBJ1-1; D gene uncertain. Trimming shortened V by 1 base and J by 1 base, and 4 bases separated the two germline ends. This CDR3 is built from 13 residues. Germline V gene data show CDR1 as SSHAT and CDR2 as FNYEAQ (reference sequence). This CDR3 reads CASSLDENTEAFF. The DNA of the CDR3 is TGTGCCAGCAGCTTAGATGAGAACACTGAAGCTTTCTTT.

The chain combines TRBV27 with TRBJ1-4; 10 positions agree with TRBD1. Trimming took 5 bases from V and 7 from J; bases not matched to a gene: 7. The CDR3 length is 15 residues. Germline V gene lookup returns CDR1 MNHEY and CDR2 SMNVEV (reference sequence). CDR3 protein: CASSPRQGAFEKLFF. In DNA form, the CDR3 reads TGTGCCAGCAGTCCGAGACAGGGGGCGTTTGAAAAACTGTTTTTT.

This clone was observed a single time. The chain recombines TRBV7-2 with TRBJ2-3; D ambiguous. From germline, CDR1 is SGHTA and CDR2 FQGNSA. This CDR3 contains 11 residues. V lost 3 bases and J lost 12, with 10 bases in between. This CDR3 reads CASSFGGSQYF. Here the CDR3 DNA reads TGTGCCAGCAGCTTCGGTGGTTCTCAGTATTTT.

Only a few counts were recorded for this clone. This chain connects TRBV19 to TRBJ1-2; 7 positions match TRBD1. Losses at the gene ends were 4 bases for V and 5 bases for J; bases not matched to a gene: 4. The CDR3 consists of 13 residues. Germline lookup yields CDR1 LNHDA and CDR2 SQIVND (reference sequence). CDR3 protein: CASSTSGQYGYTF. CDR3 nucleotide sequence: TGTGCCAGTAGTACCTCGGGACAGTATGGCTACACCTTC. Complete variable domain (other parts from reference TRBV19 and TRBJ1-2): DGGITQSPKYLFRKEGQNVTLSCEQNLNHDAMYWYRQDPGQGLRLIYYSQIVNDFQKGDIAEGYSVSREKKESFPLTVTSAQKNPTAFYLCASSTSGQYGYTFGSGTRLTVV.

This sequence joins TRBV5-5 and TRBJ2-5; D is perhaps TRBD2 (5 bases). CDR3 length: 14 residues. Germline CDR1 reads SGHKS; CDR2 reads YYEKEE (reference sequence). V shed 0 bases and J shed 9 bases, with 15 bases lying between them. CDR3 in DNA: TGTGCCAGCAGCTTGGGGCCCTCCGGGGTGGCCCAGTACTTC. It encodes CASSLGPSGVAQYF.

The genes are TRBV5-6 and TRBJ1-5; D may be TRBD1 (6 bases). The V and J ends lost 0 bases and 4 bases respectively, with 14 bases between them. Germline CDR1 and CDR2: SGHDT and YYEEEE. The CDR3 consists of 16 residues. The CDR3 DNA reads TGTGCCAGCAGCTTGGGGGGGGCCAGGAGTAATCAGCCCCAGCATTTT. It translates to CASSLGGARSNQPQHF.

This chain uses TRBV6-4 with TRBJ2-5; TRBD1 matches at 8 bases. V trimming: 6 bases; J trimming: 11 bases; junction bases outside the gene matches: 14. The CDR3 sequence is 14 residues long. The germline gives CDR1 MRHNA, CDR2 SNTAGT. CDR3 loop: CASRRDRMSQEQYF. The CDR3 DNA reads as TGTGCCAGCAGGCGGGACAGGATGTCTCAGGAGCAGTACTTC.

In its sample, this clone was seen once. The chain has TRBV7-5 and TRBJ1-5; no check of the table's D call, TRBD1, against the DNA was made. TRBV7-5 is a pseudogene locus. This CDR3 has 15 residues. Here the CDR3 DNA reads TGTGCCAGCAGCTCGATAGAAGGGGGAGATCAGCCCCAGCATTTT. Amino acid sequence: CASSSIEGGDQPQHF.

The chain carries TRBV5-1 and TRBJ1-2, with a possible D match to TRBD1 (6 bases). From germline, CDR1 is SGHRS and CDR2 YFSETQ. The length of the CDR3 is 16 residues. V shed 1 base and J shed 4 bases, with 17 bases lying between them. CDR3 sequence: CASSLTQGKGAYGYTF. In DNA, the CDR3 is TGCGCCAGCAGCTTGACACAGGGAAAGGGAGCCTATGGCTACACCTTC.

This chain links TRBV5-1 with TRBJ2-3; D is unclear. Germline V gene sequence: CDR1 SGHRS, CDR2 YFSETQ. The CDR3 is 15 amino acids. V dropped 3 bases and J dropped 3 bases, with 14 bases sitting between them. The CDR3 DNA sequence: TGCGCCAGCAGCTCCCTTGCCGCTACGACAGATACGCAGTATTTT. Its protein product is CASSSLAATTDTQYF.

The chain uses TRBV21-1 and TRBJ1-6. TRBV21-1 is an annotated pseudogene. The CDR3 runs to 18 residues. Written as DNA, the CDR3 is TGTGCCAGCACCAACCCTGGATCGGGGGGCGATTATAATTCACCCCTCCACTTT. Protein sequence: CASTNPGSGGDYNSPLHF.

This clone appeared once. Here the CDR3 reads CASAGPSLYEQYF. The DNA for the CDR3 is TGCGCCAGCGCGGGACCGTCTCTCTACGAGCAGTACTTC. This chain links TRBV10-2 with TRBJ2-7; the D gene is possibly TRBD2 (6 bases). The CDR3 covers 13 residues. The V end lost 8 bases, the J end lost 3 bases, and 14 bases lay between the germline ends. CDR1 and CDR2 from the germline V gene are WSHSY and SAAADI.